This TCR beta chain stems from a study of CD8 T cells in Susac syndrome. This CDR3 spans 13 amino acids. V was clipped by 2 bases and J by 2 bases, with 6 bases between them. The germline V gene encodes CDR1 MGHDK and CDR2 SYGVNS. CD8+ and CD4+ T cells taken from blood had their TCR beta sequenced. Negative isolation was applied to CD8+ and CD4+ T cells, and FACS enrichment was applied to TEMRA cells. After extraction with the RNeasy kit, about 0.5 to 1 ug of the RNA was reverse transcribed using random hexamers. immunoSEQ multiplex PCR amplified TCR beta CDR3 across 54 Vbeta, 13 Jbeta. TCRdb ran MiXCR on the immunoSEQ multiplex PCR reads and lists one entry per CDR3 protein. The sample records 110,000 to 150,000 distinct CDR3 sequences, under 97% being singletons.

The V gene is TRBV25-1, the J gene TRBJ1-1; D unresolved. Sequences were obtained from CD4+ T cells from PBMCs. The TCR originated in a human donor with Susac syndrome. The chain's CDR3 is CASSEVANTEAFF. CDR3 bases: TGTGCCAGCAGTGAAGTGGCCAACACTGAAGCTTTCTTT.